What follows are 21 T cell receptor beta chains derived from one specimen sequenced in a study of sequential checkpoint blockade in melanoma. Treatment here: randomized to nivolumab then ipilimumab (arm A) or the reverse (arm B). TCRdb's table, derived via immunoSEQ multiplex PCR, lists solely in-frame clones and lacks some. The sample consists of under 20,000 clones, around 83% of them appearing once. The source was CD8+ T cells sorted from blood (inferred from file names), collected from a patient given nivolumab and ipilimumab in sequence. These receptors all come from a human donor with melanoma.

The table lists this clone with a count of one. The gene calls are TRBV9 and TRBJ2-7; TRBD1 aligns across 8 bases. The CDR3 runs 14 residues. V lost 3 bases and J lost 3; bases outside the gene matches: 5. From germline, CDR1 is SGDLS and CDR2 YYNGEE. In DNA form, the CDR3 reads TGTGCCAGCAGCGAGACAGGGGCGGACTACGAGCAGTACTTC. This translates into CASSETGADYEQYF.

The sample holds one count of this clone. The V call is TRBV28, the J call TRBJ2-3; D ambiguous. V lost 4 bases and J lost 2, with 7 bases in between. The CDR3 loop spans 13 amino acids. CDR1 and CDR2 from the germline V gene are MDHEN and SYDVKM. CDR3 coding DNA: TGTGCCAGCAGTTCCCTCCTCACAGATACGCAGTATTTT. It encodes CASSSLLTDTQYF.

This chain links TRBV7-9 with TRBJ2-7; D perhaps matches TRBD1 (5 bases). Germline values: CDR1 SEHNR, CDR2 FQNEAQ (reference sequence). The CDR3 is 12 residues long. The V end was cut by 5 bases, the J end by 4 bases, with 9 bases between. The CDR3 DNA follows: TGTGCCAGCAGCACAGGTCGTTACGAGCAGTACTTC. Protein: CASSTGRYEQYF.

J is TRBJ2-7 and V is TRBV27, with D tentatively TRBD1 (6 bases). The germline CDR1 and CDR2 sequences are MNHEY and SMNVEV (reference sequence). The CDR3 has 14 amino acids. The V and J ends lost 2 bases and 5 bases respectively, with 13 bases between them. CDR3 region: CASSLRLQGNEQYF. Written as DNA, the CDR3 is TGTGCCAGCAGTTTACGTTTACAGGGCAACGAGCAGTACTTC.

CDR3 DNA: TGTGCCAGCAGTAACGGACAGGGGGCTAATCAGCCCCAGCATTTT. Amino acids: CASSNGQGANQPQHF. The V call is TRBV6-5, the J call TRBJ1-5, with 11 bases aligning to TRBD1. Germline CDR1 MNHEY, CDR2 SVGAGI. The CDR3 is 15 residues long. Trimming at V came to 5 bases and at J to 4 bases, leaving 4 bases not matched to a gene.

V gene TRBV28 combines with J gene TRBJ2-7; 7 bases line up with TRBD1. The CDR3 runs 17 residues. Germline CDR1 is MDHEN and CDR2 is SYDVKM. The junction had 12 bases not matched to a gene; V was cut back by 4 bases and J by 0 bases. DNA of the CDR3: TGTGCCAGCAGTTCCAAATACAGGGGCGCGGCCTCCTACGAGCAGTACTTC. Residues: CASSSKYRGAASYEQYF.

The chain combines TRBV19 with TRBJ2-7; D may be TRBD1 (6 bases). This CDR3 has 13 amino acids. From germline, CDR1 is LNHDA and CDR2 SQIVND (reference sequence). V lost 10 bases and J 0 bases, leaving 13 bases between the germline ends. The CDR3 sequence: CATTRTDSYEQYF. For the CDR3, the DNA is TGTGCCACTACTCGGACAGACTCCTACGAGCAGTACTTC. Looking up the rest from reference TRBV19 and TRBJ2-7 gives the full variable domain: DGGITQSPKYLFRKEGQNVTLSCEQNLNHDAMYWYRQDPGQGLRLIYYSQIVNDFQKGDIAEGYSVSREKKESFPLTVTSAQKNPTAFYLCATTRTDSYEQYFGPGTRLTVT.

This chain connects TRBV7-8 to TRBJ1-3; D remains ambiguous. CDR3 length equals 14 residues. The V gene lost 3 bases and the J gene lost 1 base, with 7 bases spanning the gap. Germline V gene lookup returns CDR1 SGHVS and CDR2 FQNEAQ. CDR3 nucleotide sequence: TGTGCCAGCAGCTTCACAGAATCTGGAAACACCATATATTTT. Residues: CASSFTESGNTIYF. The variable domain in full, with the rest retrieved from reference TRBV7-8 and TRBJ1-3, is GAGVSQSPRYKVAKRGQDVALRCDPISGHVSLFWYQQALGQGPEFLTYFQNEAQLDKSGLPSDRFFAERPEGSVSTLKIQRTQQEDSAVYLCASSFTESGNTIYFGEGSWLTVV.

The chain has TRBV27 and TRBJ2-1; 12 bases align to TRBD1. V trimming: 3 bases; J trimming: 15 bases; junction bases outside the gene matches: 12. The CDR3 sequence is 15 residues long. Germline V lookup: CDR1 MNHEY, CDR2 SMNVEV (reference sequence). The DNA of the CDR3 is TGTGCCAGCAGTTTTCGGGGACAGGGGGCGAGTGATCGGTTCTTC. Its protein product is CASSFRGQGASDRFF.

This sequence joins TRBV27 and TRBJ2-7; 7 positions agree with TRBD1. J gave up 6 bases and V 3 bases, and 5 bases lay outside the gene matches. This CDR3 comprises 13 residues. Germline CDR1 and CDR2: MNHEY and SMNVEV (reference sequence). DNA for the CDR3: TGTGCCAGCAGTTTCAGACAGGGCTCCGAGCAGTACTTC. Residues: CASSFRQGSEQYF.

V gene TRBV4-1 combines with J gene TRBJ2-5, with D possibly being TRBD2 (6 bases). The end of the DNA is better explained by TRBJ2-7, so the J call may be wrong. CDR3 length: 15 amino acids. CDR1 is MGHRA, CDR2 YSYEKL, per germline. The DNA of the CDR3 is TGCGCCAGCAGCCAAGGACTACCGGACTACTACGAGCAGTACTTC. Its translation: CASSQGLPDYYEQYF.

The chain recombines TRBV5-1 with TRBJ2-7; D possibly corresponds to TRBD1 (5 bases). V lost 4 bases, J lost 2 bases, and 13 bases lay in between. Germline lookup yields CDR1 SGHRS and CDR2 YFSETQ. The CDR3 length is 14 residues. CDR3 DNA sequence: TGCGCCAGCAGCCCCGTCCTCAGGGCCTACGAGCAGTACTTC. This sequence encodes CASSPVLRAYEQYF.

This chain connects TRBV27 to TRBJ2-7; 8 bases are shared with TRBD2. The V gene end was trimmed by 0 bases and the J gene end by 2 bases; junction bases not matched to a gene: 9. The CDR3 runs to 17 residues. CDR1 is MNHEY and CDR2 is SMNVEV in the germline V gene (reference sequence). CDR3 sequence: CASSLSQQRERTYEQYF. Here the CDR3 DNA reads TGTGCCAGCAGTTTATCCCAACAGCGGGAGAGGACCTACGAGCAGTACTTC.

This chain uses TRBV5-4 with TRBJ1-1; maybe TRBD1 (5 bases). Germline CDR1 reads SGHNT; CDR2 reads YYREEE (reference sequence). V shed 9 bases and J shed 1 base, with 10 bases lying between them. The CDR3 loop spans 12 amino acids. CDR3 nucleotide sequence: TGTGCCACCCAAACAGGGAACACTGAAGCTTTCTTT. Protein sequence: CATQTGNTEAFF.

V gene TRBV19 combines with J gene TRBJ2-1; 9 nucleotides line up with TRBD2. Losses at the gene ends were 5 bases for V and 4 bases for J; bases not matched to a gene: 6. Germline CDR1 reads LNHDA; CDR2 reads SQIVND (reference sequence). CDR3 length: 15 residues. In DNA form, the CDR3 reads TGTGCCAGTAGTTTGGCGGGGGGGCCTTACAATGAGCAGTTCTTC. Translated, it gives CASSLAGGPYNEQFF.

A single count supports this clone. V gene TRBV7-3 combines with J gene TRBJ2-1; TRBD2 matches at 15 bases. Germline lookup yields CDR1 SGHTA and CDR2 FQGTGA. This CDR3 has 19 residues. Trimming took 5 bases from V and 0 from J; bases not matched to a gene: 8. The CDR3 loop reads CASSHGLAGGDSSYNEQFF. CDR3 DNA sequence: TGTGCCAGCAGCCATGGACTAGCGGGGGGGGACAGCTCCTACAATGAGCAGTTCTTC.

The chain combines TRBV14 with TRBJ1-1, with 8 bases lining up with TRBD1. The V segment lost 4 bases and the J segment 1 base; nucleotides outside the gene matches: 8. Looked up from germline, CDR1 is SGHDN and CDR2 is FVKESK. CDR3 length: 16 amino acids. CDR3 loop: CASSPRTGRANTEAFF. CDR3 in DNA: TGTGCCAGCAGCCCTCGGACAGGGCGTGCGAACACTGAAGCTTTCTTT.

The rearrangement links TRBV5-1 to TRBJ2-3, with D possibly TRBD1 on 7 matching bases. Deletions cut 3 bases from V and 4 bases from J, with 15 bases between. The CDR3 covers 15 residues. CDR1 SGHRS and CDR2 YFSETQ come from the germline V gene. The CDR3 coding sequence is TGCGCCAGCAGCTCGGAGGGGCAGGGGGCAGATACGCAGTATTTT. Its protein is CASSSEGQGADTQYF.

The chain links TRBV13 to TRBJ2-2, with 12 bases identical to TRBD2. Trimming removed 5 bases from V and 6 bases from J; junction bases left unmatched: 4. Per the germline V gene, CDR1 is PRHDT and CDR2 is FYEKMQ (reference sequence). The CDR3 spans 15 residues. CDR3 DNA sequence: TGTGCCAGCAGCCCTAGCGGGGGGGCCGCCGGGGAGCTGTTTTTT. Protein sequence: CASSPSGGAAGELFF.

This clone was seen only a few times. The chain joins TRBV7-9 to TRBJ2-3; D possibly corresponds to TRBD2 (6 bases). Germline lookup yields CDR1 SEHNR and CDR2 FQNEAQ (reference sequence). V was cut by 2 bases and J by 1 base, with 10 bases left in between. This CDR3 comprises 15 residues. The CDR3 DNA reads as TGTGCCAGCAGCTTATGGGGCGGGGGCACAGATACGCAGTATTTT. Its translation is CASSLWGGGTDTQYF.

This chain links TRBV19 with TRBJ1-2; D remains ambiguous. Deletions cut 6 bases from V and 4 bases from J, with 15 bases between. This CDR3 is built from 14 residues. CDR1 and CDR2 from the germline V gene are LNHDA and SQIVND (reference sequence). DNA for the CDR3: TGTGCCAGTAGCCCGGGGTCCGGCGCCTATGGCTACACCTTC. This gives the protein CASSPGSGAYGYTF.